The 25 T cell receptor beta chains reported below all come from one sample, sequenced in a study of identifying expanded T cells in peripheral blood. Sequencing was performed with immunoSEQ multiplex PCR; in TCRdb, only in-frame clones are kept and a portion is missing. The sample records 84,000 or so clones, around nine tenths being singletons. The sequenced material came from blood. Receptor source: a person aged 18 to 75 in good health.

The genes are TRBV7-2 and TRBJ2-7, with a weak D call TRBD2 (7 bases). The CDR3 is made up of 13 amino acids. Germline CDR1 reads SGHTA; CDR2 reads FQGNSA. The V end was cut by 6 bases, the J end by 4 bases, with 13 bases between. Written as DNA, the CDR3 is TGTGCCAGCAGTTGGGGGGGGGCGTACGAGCAGTACTTC. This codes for CASSWGGAYEQYF.

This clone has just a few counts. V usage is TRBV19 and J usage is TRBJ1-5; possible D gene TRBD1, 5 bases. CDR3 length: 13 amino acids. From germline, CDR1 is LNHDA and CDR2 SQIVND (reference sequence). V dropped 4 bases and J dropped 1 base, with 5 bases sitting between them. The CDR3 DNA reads TGTGCCAGTAGTACAGGGAGCAATCAGCCCCAGCATTTT. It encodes CASSTGSNQPQHF.

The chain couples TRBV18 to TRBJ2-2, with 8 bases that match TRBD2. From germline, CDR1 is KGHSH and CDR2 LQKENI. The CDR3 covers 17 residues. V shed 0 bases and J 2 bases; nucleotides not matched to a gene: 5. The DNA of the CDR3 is TGTGCCAGCTCACCACCTATGCGGGAGGCTAACACCGGGGAGCTGTTTTTT. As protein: CASSPPMREANTGELFF.

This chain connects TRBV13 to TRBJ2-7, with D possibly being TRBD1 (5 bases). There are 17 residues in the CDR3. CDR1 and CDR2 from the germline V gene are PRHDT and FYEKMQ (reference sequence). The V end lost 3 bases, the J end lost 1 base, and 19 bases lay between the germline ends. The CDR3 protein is CASSFGWVEQGSYEQYF. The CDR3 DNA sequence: TGTGCCAGCAGCTTTGGATGGGTTGAGCAGGGATCCTACGAGCAGTACTTC.

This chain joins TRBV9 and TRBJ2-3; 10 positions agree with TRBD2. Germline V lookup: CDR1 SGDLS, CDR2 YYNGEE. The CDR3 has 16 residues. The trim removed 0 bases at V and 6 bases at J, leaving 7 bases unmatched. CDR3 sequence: CASSVGASGRRDTQYF. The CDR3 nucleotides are TGTGCCAGCAGCGTAGGGGCTAGCGGGAGACGGGATACGCAGTATTTT.

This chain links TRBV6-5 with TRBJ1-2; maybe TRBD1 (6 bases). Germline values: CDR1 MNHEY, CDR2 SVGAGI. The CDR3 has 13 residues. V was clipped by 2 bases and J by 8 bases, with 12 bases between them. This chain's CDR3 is CASSYPGAYGYTF. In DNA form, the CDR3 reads TGTGCCAGCAGTTACCCAGGGGCCTACGGCTACACCTTC.

The CDR3 sequence is CASSLTRETEAFF. Here the CDR3 DNA reads TGTGCCAGCAGCCTAACGAGGGAAACTGAAGCTTTCTTT. The V and J genes are TRBV7-2 and TRBJ1-1; D unresolved. The CDR3 runs 13 residues. Between the trimmed V and J ends, which lost 5 bases and 5 bases, there was a span of 12 bases. The germline V gene has CDR1 SGHTA and CDR2 FQGNSA.

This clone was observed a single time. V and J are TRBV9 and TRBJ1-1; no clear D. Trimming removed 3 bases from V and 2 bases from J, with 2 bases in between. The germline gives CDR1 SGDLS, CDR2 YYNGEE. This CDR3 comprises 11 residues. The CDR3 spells CASSENTEAFF. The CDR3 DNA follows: TGTGCCAGCAGCGAAAACACTGAAGCTTTCTTT.

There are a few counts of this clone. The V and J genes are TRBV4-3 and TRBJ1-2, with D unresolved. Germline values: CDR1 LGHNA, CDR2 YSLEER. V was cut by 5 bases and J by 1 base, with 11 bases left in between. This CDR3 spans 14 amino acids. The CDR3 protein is CASSGPSYNYGYTF. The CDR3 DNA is TGCGCCAGCAGCGGACCCTCCTATAACTATGGCTACACCTTC.

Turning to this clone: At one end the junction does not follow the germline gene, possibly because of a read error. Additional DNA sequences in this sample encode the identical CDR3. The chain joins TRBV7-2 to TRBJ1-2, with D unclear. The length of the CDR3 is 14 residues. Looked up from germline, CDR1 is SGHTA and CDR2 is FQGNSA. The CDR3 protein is CASSLAGNNYGYTF. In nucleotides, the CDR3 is TGTGCCAGCAGCTTAGCCGGTAATAACTATGGCTACACCTTT.

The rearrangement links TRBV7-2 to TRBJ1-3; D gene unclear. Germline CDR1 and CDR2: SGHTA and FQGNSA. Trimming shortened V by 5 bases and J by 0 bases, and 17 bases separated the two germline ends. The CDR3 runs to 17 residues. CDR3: CASSTSLPSISGNTIYF. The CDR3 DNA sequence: TGTGCCAGCAGCACCTCCCTCCCGTCAATCTCTGGAAACACCATATATTTT.

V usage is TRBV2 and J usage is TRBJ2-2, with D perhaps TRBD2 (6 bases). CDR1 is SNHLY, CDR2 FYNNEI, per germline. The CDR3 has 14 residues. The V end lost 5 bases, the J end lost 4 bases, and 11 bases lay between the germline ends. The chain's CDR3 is CASSPSGGTGELFF. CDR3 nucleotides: TGTGCCAGCAGTCCGTCCGGGGGCACCGGGGAGCTGTTTTTT.

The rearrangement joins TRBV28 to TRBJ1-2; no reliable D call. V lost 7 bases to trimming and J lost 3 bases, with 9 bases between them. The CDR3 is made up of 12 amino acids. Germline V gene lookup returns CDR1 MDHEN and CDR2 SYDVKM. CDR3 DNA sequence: TGTGCCAGCACCGGGGTATACTATGGCTACACCTTC. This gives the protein CASTGVYYGYTF.

This chain's CDR3 is CASSQEGTSGSASTDTQYF. The DNA of the CDR3 is TGTGCCAGCAGCCAAGAAGGGACTAGCGGATCCGCTAGCACAGATACGCAGTATTTT. The chain employs TRBV5-4 and TRBJ2-3, with 11 bases that match TRBD2. The CDR3 contains 19 residues. V shed 4 bases, J shed 0 bases, and the junction held 13 bases outside the gene matches. Per germline, CDR1 SGHNT and CDR2 YYREEE (reference sequence).

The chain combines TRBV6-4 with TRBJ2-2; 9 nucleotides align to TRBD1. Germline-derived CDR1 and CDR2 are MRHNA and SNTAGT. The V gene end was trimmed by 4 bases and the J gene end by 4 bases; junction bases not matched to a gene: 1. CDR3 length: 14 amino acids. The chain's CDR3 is CASSVDRGTGELFF. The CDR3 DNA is TGTGCCAGCAGTGTGGACAGGGGCACCGGGGAGCTGTTTTTT.

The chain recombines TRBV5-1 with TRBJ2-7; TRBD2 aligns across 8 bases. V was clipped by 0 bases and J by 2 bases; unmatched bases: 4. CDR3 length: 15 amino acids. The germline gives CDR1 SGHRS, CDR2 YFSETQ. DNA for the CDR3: TGCGCCAGCAGCTTGGGCGGACTAGCTACCTACGAGCAGTACTTC. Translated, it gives CASSLGGLATYEQYF.

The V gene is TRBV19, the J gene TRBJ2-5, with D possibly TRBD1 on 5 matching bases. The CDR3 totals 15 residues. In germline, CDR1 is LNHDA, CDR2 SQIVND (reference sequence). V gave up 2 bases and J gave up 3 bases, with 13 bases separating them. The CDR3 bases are TGTGCCAGTAGTATACAGGGTCGTACCGAAGAGACCCAGTACTTC. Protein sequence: CASSIQGRTEETQYF.

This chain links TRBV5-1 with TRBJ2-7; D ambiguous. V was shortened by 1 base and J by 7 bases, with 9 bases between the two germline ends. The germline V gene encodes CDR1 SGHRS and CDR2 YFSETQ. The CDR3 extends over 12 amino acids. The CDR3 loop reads CASSLIPREQYF. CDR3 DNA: TGCGCCAGCAGCTTGATCCCAAGGGAGCAGTACTTC.

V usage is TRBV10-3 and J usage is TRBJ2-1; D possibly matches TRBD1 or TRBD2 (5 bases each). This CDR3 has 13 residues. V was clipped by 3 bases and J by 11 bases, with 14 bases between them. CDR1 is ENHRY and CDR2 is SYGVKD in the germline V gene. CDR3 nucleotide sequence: TGTGCCATCAGTGAATACCGGGACGAAAAGCAGTTCTTC. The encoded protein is CAISEYRDEKQFF.

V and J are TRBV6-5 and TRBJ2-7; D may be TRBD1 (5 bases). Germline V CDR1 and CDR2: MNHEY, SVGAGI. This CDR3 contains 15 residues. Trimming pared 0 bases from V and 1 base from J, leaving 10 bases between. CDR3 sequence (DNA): TGTGCCAGCAGTTACTCGGGGCGAAGATCCTACGAGCAGTACTTC. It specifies CASSYSGRRSYEQYF.

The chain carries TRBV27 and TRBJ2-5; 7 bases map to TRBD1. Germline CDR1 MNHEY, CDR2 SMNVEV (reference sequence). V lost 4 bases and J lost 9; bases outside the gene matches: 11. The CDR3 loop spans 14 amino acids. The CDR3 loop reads CASSSRQGHGAQYF. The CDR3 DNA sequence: TGTGCCAGCAGTTCCCGACAGGGCCATGGGGCCCAGTACTTC.

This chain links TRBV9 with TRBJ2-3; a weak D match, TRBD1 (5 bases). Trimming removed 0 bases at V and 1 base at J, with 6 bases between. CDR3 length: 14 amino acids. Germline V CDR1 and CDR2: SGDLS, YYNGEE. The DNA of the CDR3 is TGTGCCAGCAGCGTAGGACAGCGCACAGATACGCAGTATTTT. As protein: CASSVGQRTDTQYF.

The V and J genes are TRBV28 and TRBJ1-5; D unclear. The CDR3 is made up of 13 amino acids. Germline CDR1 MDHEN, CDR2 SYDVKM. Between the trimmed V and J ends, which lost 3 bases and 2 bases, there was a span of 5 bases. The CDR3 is CASSLTGNQPQHF. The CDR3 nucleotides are TGTGCCAGCAGTTTGACGGGCAATCAGCCCCAGCATTTT.

The chain's CDR3 is CASSPPGGRDEQYF. DNA of the CDR3: TGTGCCAGCAGTCCCCCGGGAGGAAGGGACGAGCAGTACTTC. The V and J genes are TRBV28 and TRBJ2-7; 7 nucleotides agree with TRBD2. The CDR3 extends over 14 amino acids. Germline values: CDR1 MDHEN, CDR2 SYDVKM. The V gene end was trimmed by 5 bases and the J gene end by 5 bases; junction bases not matched to a gene: 9.

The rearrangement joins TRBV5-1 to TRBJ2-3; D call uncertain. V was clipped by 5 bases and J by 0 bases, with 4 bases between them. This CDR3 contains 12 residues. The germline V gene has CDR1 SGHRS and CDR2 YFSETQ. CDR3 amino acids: CASRASTDTQYF. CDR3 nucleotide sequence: TGCGCCAGCAGGGCTAGCACAGATACGCAGTATTTT.